This T cell receptor beta chain was retrieved from a study of vaccination and CD4 T cells after COVID-19. On the study more broadly: Researchers treated cells with overlapping spike peptides taken from SARS-CoV-2, HCoV-NL63, HCoV-OC43 and HCoV-229E. Study conclusions and caveats: For convalescent patients, a median 86.3% of reactive clones surfaced exclusively after vaccination.

Noted treatment: 10-day PBMC culture with coronavirus spike peptide pools or control peptides (ViraFEST assay). Cultured CD4+ T-cell DNA underwent Oncomine TCR Beta short-read sequencing. After culture, CD4+ T cells served as the source for genomic DNA extraction. TCRdb analysed the PCR reads with MiXCR anew, one entry per CDR3 protein. The table shows about 5,500 distinct CDR3 sequences, with over 60% occurring only once. This clonotype came up a few times. Its target is unknown. CDR3 length: 13 amino acids. CDR1 MNHEY and CDR2 SVGEGT come from the germline V gene. Trimming took 5 bases from V and 3 from J, leaving 11 bases between them.

This clonotype was obtained from a human donor who had recovered from COVID-19. Input material: CD4+ T cells from blood, cultured in vitro. The chain joins TRBV6-2 or TRBV6-3 to TRBJ2-7; perhaps TRBD1 as D (6 bases). For the CDR3, the DNA is TGTGCCAGCAGTCGTGAGACAGGCTACGAGCAGTACTTC. It codes for CASSRETGYEQYF.